The sequence of this TCR beta chain was determined in a study of beta chain features in type 1 diabetes. Notes on the study in general: Small HLA sub-analyses could not settle whether HLA shapes TCRB rearrangement. Diminished insertions and augmented deletions at VDJ junctions characterized type 1 diabetes patients. TCRB CDR3s from Type 1 diabetes patients were moderately but significantly shorter in all four CD4+ subsets.

Reverse transcribing all isolated RNA meant expressed TCRB transcripts were sequenced. TCRdb's table, derived via immunoSEQ multiplex PCR, lists solely in-frame clones and lacks some. This table has 850,000 to 900,000 clones, roughly a sixth appearing once. Sorting with CD45RO/CCR7/CD25/CD127/CD95/CD27 yielded naive, central memory, regulatory and stem-like memory CD4+ cells. CDR3 length: 15 residues. The V end lost 1 base, the J end lost 4 bases, and 11 bases lay between the germline ends. Germline loops: CDR1 SGHAT, CDR2 FQNNGV. In its sample, this clone was seen a few times. As yet, its antigen is unknown.

The chain uses TRBV11-2 and TRBJ2-1; unclear D gene. This TCR derives from a woman under 30 in good health. The sample was naive CD4+ T cells from blood. This CDR3 is CASSLASTYYNEQFF. The CDR3 nucleotides read TGTGCCAGCAGCTTAGCATCCACTTATTACAATGAGCAGTTCTTC.